This T cell receptor beta chain was recovered during a study of blood T cell repertoires in COVID-19. The wider study: Spain, Italy and the United States supplied samples that represented acute and convalescent COVID-19. Sources were T cells, B-cell-depleted T cells, or PBMCs; the material itself was cDNA or gDNA.

The CDR3 totals 16 residues. Germline loops: CDR1 PRHDT, CDR2 FYEKMQ (reference sequence). With 2 bases removed from V and 2 bases from J, the gap between germline ends came to 10 bases. Authors' methods: Amplification from reference gene primers served as the basis for estimated nucleated cell counts. Sequencing used immunoSEQ multiplex PCR; TCRdb keeps in-frame clones, though not all of them. V, J and clone size derive from that table, while D and trimming were established from the DNA sequence. In the table there are about 150,000 clones, roughly 85% of which are singletons. The material sequenced was peripheral blood. This clonotype originated in a man between 70 and 80 years old with acute or convalescent COVID-19. The genes are TRBV13 and TRBJ2-6; tentatively, D is TRBD1 (6 bases). The CDR3 protein is CASSLLGAAGANVLTF. The CDR3 nucleotides are TGTGCCAGCAGCTTACTGGGGGCGGCTGGGGCCAACGTCCTGACTTTC.